The sequence of this TCR beta chain was determined in a study of OX40 agonist ivuxolimab in advanced cancers. The method was immunoSEQ multiplex PCR; TCRdb's version includes in-frame clones alone and lacks a portion of them. The sample yields roughly 35,000 clones, less than 85% seen once. Trimming took off 3 bases at V and 4 bases at J, with 19 bases between the two ends. Germline CDR1 reads SGDLS; CDR2 reads YYNGEE. The CDR3 contains 16 residues. This clone came up a few times. The source was CD4+ or CD8+ T cells sorted from blood, collected in a trial of the OX40 agonist ivuxolimab. The chain combines TRBV9 with TRBJ1-2, with D perhaps matching TRBD1 (5 bases). This clonotype was obtained from an adult with an advanced solid tumor such as melanoma, head and neck, liver or kidney cancer. The CDR3 DNA follows: TGTGCCAGCAGCGCATCACACAGGCGTACTCTCTATGGCTACACCTTC. As protein: CASSASHRRTLYGYTF.